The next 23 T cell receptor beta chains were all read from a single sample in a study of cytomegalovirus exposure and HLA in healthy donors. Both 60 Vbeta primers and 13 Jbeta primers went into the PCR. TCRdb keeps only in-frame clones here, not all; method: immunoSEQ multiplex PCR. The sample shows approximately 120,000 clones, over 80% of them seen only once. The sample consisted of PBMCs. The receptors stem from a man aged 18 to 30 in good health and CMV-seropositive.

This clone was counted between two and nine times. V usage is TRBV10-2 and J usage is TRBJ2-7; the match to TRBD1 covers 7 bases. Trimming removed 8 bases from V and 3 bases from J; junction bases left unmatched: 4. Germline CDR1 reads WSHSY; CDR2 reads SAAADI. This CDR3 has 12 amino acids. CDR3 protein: CASGDSYYEQYF. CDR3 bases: TGCGCCAGCGGGGACAGTTACTACGAGCAGTACTTC.

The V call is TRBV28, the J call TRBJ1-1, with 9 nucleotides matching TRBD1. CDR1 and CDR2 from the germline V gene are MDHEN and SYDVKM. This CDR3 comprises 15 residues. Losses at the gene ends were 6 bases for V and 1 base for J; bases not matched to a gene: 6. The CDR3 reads CASSGQGRANTEAFF. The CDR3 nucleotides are TGTGCCAGCAGCGGACAGGGGCGGGCGAACACTGAAGCTTTCTTT.

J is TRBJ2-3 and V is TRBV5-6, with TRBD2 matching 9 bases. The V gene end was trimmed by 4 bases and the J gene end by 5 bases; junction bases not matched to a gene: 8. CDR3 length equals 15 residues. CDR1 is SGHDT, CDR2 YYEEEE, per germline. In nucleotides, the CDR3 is TGTGCCAGCAGCCCCGCGGGGGGGCGGGGAGATACGCAGTATTTT. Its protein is CASSPAGGRGDTQYF.

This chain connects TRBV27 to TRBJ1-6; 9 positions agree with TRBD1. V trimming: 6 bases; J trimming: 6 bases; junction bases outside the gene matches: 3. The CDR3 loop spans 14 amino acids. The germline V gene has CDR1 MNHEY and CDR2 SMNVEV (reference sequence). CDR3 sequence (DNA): TGTGCCAGCAGCCGGGACAGGGTTAATTCACCCCTCCACTTT. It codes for CASSRDRVNSPLHF.

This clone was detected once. This chain's CDR3 is CASSPGGNQPQHF. In DNA form, the CDR3 reads TGTGCCAGCAGCCCGGGTGGCAATCAGCCCCAGCATTTT. The gene calls are TRBV7-9 and TRBJ1-5; D gene unclear. CDR1 is SEHNR, CDR2 FQNEAQ, per germline (reference sequence). This CDR3 region has 13 residues. Trimming removed 5 bases from V and 2 bases from J, with 7 bases in between.

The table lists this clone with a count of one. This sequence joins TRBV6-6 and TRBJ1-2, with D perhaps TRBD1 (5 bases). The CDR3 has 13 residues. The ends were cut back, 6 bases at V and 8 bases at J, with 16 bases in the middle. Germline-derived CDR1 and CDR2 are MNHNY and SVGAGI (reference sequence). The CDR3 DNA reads TGTGCCAGCAGCCCCCTTGGGGGGGTAGGCTACACCTTC. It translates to CASSPLGGVGYTF.

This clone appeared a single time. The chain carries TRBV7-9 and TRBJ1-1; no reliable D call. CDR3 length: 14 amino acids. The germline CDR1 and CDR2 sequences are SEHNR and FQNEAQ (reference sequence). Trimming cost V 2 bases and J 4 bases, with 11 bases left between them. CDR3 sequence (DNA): TGTGCCAGCAGCTTAAGAGAGGAACTCACTGAAGCTTTCTTT. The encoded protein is CASSLREELTEAFF. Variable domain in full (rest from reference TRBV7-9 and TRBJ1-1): DTGVSQNPRHKITKRGQNVTFRCDPISEHNRLYWYRQTLGQGPEFLTYFQNEAQLEKSRLLSDRFSAERPKGSFSTLEIQRTEQGDSAMYLCASSLREELTEAFFGQGTRLTVV.

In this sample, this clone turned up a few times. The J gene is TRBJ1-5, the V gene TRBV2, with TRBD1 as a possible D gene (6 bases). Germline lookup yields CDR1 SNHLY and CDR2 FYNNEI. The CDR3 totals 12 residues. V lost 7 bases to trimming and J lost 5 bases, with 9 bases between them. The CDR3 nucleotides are TGTGCCAGCAAATCAGGGGATCAGCCCCAGCATTTT. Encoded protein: CASKSGDQPQHF. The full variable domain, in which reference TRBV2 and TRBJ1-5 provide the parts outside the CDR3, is EPEVTQTPSHQVTQMGQEVILRCVPISNHLYFYWYRQILGQKVEFLVSFYNNEISEKSEIFDDQFSVERPDGSNFTLKIRSTKLEDSAMYFCASKSGDQPQHFGDGTRLSIL.

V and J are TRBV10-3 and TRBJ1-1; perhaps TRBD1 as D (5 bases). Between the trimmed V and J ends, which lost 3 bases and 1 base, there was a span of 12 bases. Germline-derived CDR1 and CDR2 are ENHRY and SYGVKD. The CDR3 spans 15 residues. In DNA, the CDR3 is TGTGCCATCAGTGACGGAGGGGCTGCGAACACTGAAGCTTTCTTT. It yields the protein CAISDGGAANTEAFF.

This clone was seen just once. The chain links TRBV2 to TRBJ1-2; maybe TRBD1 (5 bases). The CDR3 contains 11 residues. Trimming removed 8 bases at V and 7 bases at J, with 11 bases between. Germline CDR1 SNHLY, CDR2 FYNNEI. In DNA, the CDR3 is TGTGCCAGCCCCTGGGGGGGTGGCTACACCTTC. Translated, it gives CASPWGGGYTF. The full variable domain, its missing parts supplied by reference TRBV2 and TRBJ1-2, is EPEVTQTPSHQVTQMGQEVILRCVPISNHLYFYWYRQILGQKVEFLVSFYNNEISEKSEIFDDQFSVERPDGSNFTLKIRSTKLEDSAMYFCASPWGGGYTFGSGTRLTVV.

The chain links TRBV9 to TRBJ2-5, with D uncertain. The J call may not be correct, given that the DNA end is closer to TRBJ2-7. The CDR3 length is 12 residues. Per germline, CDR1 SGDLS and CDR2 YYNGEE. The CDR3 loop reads CASSVGNYEQYF. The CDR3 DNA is TGTGCCAGCAGCGTGGGTAACTACGAGCAGTACTTC.

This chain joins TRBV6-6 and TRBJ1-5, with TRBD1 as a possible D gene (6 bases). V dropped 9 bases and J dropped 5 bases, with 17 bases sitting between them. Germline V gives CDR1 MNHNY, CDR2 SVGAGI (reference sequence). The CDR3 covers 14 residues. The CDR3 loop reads CASRPPGDDQPQHF. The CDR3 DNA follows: TGTGCCAGTAGACCCCCAGGGGACGATCAGCCCCAGCATTTT.

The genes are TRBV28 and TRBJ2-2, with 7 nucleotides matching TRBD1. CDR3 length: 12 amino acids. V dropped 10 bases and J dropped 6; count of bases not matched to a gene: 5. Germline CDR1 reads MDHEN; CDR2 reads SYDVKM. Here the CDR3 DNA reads TGTGCCACAAGGGGGCATCCCGGGGAGCTGTTTTTT. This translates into CATRGHPGELFF.

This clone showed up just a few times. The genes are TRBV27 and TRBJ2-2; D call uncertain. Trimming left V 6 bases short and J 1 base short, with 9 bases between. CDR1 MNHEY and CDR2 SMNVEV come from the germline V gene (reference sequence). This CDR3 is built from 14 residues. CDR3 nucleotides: TGTGCCAGCAGCGACACCTTGAACACCGGGGAGCTGTTTTTT. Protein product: CASSDTLNTGELFF.

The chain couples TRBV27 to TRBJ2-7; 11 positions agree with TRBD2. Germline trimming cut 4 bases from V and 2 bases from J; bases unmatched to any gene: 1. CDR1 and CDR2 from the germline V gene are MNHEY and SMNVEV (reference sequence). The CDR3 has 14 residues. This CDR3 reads CASSSSGRTYEQYF. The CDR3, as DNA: TGTGCCAGCAGTTCTAGCGGGAGGACCTACGAGCAGTACTTC.

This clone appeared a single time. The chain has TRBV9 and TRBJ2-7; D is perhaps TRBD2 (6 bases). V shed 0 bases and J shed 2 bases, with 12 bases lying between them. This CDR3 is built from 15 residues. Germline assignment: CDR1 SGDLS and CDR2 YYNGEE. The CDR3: CASSVASGRTYEQYF. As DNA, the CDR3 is TGTGCCAGCAGCGTAGCGTCAGGGAGGACCTACGAGCAGTACTTC. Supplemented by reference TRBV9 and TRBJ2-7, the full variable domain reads DSGVTQTPKHLITATGQRVTLRCSPRSGDLSVYWYQQSLDQGLQFLIQYYNGEERAKGNILERFSAQQFPDLHSELNLSSLELGDSALYFCASSVASGRTYEQYFGPGTRLTVT.

The CDR3 spells CAWFRGLSYNEQFF. CDR3 bases: TGTGCCTGGTTCAGGGGCCTTTCCTACAATGAGCAGTTCTTC. V and J are TRBV30 and TRBJ2-1, with a weak D call TRBD1 (6 bases). The length of the CDR3 is 14 residues. V gave up 5 bases and J gave up 1 base, with 12 bases separating them. Germline CDR1 is GTSNPN and CDR2 is SVGIG (reference sequence). Drawing the rest from reference TRBV30 and TRBJ2-1, the complete variable domain is SQTIHQWPATLVQPVGSPLSLECTVEGTSNPNLYWYRQAAGRGLQLLFYSVGIGQISSEVPQNLSASRPQDRQFILSSKKLLLSDSGFYLCAWFRGLSYNEQFFGPGTRLTVL.

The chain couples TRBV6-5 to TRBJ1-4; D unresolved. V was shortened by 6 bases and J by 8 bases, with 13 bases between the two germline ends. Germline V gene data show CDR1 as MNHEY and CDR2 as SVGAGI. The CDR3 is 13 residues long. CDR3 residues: CASRPGGGEKLFF. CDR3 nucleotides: TGTGCCAGCAGACCGGGAGGAGGGGAAAAACTGTTTTTT.

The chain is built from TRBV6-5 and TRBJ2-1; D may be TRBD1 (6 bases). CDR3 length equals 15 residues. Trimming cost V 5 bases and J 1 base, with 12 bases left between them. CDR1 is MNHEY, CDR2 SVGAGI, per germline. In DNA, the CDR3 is TGTGCCAGCAGTGGGGTAACAGGGTCCTACAATGAGCAGTTCTTC. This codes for CASSGVTGSYNEQFF.

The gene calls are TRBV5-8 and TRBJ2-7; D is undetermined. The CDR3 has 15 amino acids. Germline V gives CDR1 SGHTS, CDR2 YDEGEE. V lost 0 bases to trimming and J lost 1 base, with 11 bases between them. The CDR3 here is CASSLDSQLSYEQYF. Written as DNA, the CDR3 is TGTGCCAGCAGCTTGGACAGTCAACTTTCCTACGAGCAGTACTTC.

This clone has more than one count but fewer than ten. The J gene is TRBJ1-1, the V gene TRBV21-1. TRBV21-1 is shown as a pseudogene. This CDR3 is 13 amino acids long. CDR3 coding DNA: TGTGCCAGCAGCCAGGAGGGTTACACTGAAGCTTTCTTT. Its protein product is CASSQEGYTEAFF.

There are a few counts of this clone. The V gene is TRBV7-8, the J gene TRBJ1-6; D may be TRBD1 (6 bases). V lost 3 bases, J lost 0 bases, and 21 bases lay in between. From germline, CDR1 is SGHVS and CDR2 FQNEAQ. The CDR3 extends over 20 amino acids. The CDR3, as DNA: TGTGCCAGCAGCTTGGAACATACGCGGACAGTGAGCTCCTATAATTCACCCCTCCACTTT. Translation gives CASSLEHTRTVSSYNSPLHF.

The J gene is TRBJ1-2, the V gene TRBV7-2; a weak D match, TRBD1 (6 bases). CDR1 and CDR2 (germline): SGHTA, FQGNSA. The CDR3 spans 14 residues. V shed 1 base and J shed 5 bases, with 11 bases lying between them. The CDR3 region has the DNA TGTGCCAGCAGCTTAGAAACAGGGTCATATGGCTACACCTTC. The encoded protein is CASSLETGSYGYTF.